This TCR beta chain was identified in a study of blood T cell repertoires in COVID-19. The wider study: The United States, Italy and Spain were the sources of the acute and convalescent COVID-19 samples. T cells, B-cell-depleted T cells, or PBMCs supplied cDNA or gDNA.

Under the authors' procedure: Nucleated cell number was recorded as an estimate derived from reference gene primer amplification. Clones were sequenced by immunoSEQ multiplex PCR, and TCRdb holds only the in-frame ones, with some missing. That table supplies the V and J calls and clone size; D and trimming were determined from the DNA. The data hold fewer than 80,000 clones, with 87% observed a single time. Sequencing was performed on peripheral blood. The source is a man under 40 with acute or convalescent COVID-19.

CDR3 coding DNA: TGTGCCACCAGCTATAGCGGGGAGACAACCGGGGAGCTGTTTTTT. Residues: CATSYSGETTGELFF. The chain recombines TRBV6-2 or TRBV6-3 with TRBJ2-2; 8 nucleotides line up with TRBD2. This CDR3 has 15 amino acids. Per germline, CDR1 MNHEY and CDR2 SVGEGT. Trimming at V came to 10 bases and at J to 5 bases, leaving 12 bases not matched to a gene.